This TCR beta chain was obtained from a study of PD-1 and CTLA-4 blockade in melanoma. Only in-frame clones appear in the TCRdb table, and some are missing; sequencing was by immunoSEQ multiplex PCR. The table has 15,000 to 20,000 clones, approximately 70% seen once. This CDR3 is 17 amino acids long. J gave up 9 bases and V 5 bases, and 17 bases lay outside the gene matches. Per germline, CDR1 SGHVS and CDR2 FNYEAQ. Sequenced here: CD8+ T cells from peripheral blood, sampled from a patient given anti-PD-1 treatment. The receptor's source is a human donor with melanoma. The V and J genes are TRBV7-6 and TRBJ2-3, with 10 bases fitting TRBD2. The chain's CDR3 is CASSPRWKREGGTTQYF. The CDR3 coding sequence is TGTGCCAGCAGCCCCCGGTGGAAGCGGGAGGGCGGTACGACGCAGTATTTT.